Following are 23 T cell receptor beta chains from one sample sequenced in a study of cytomegalovirus exposure and HLA in healthy donors. The PCR was carried out with 60 Vbeta primers and 13 Jbeta primers. Only in-frame clones appear in the TCRdb table, and some are missing; sequencing was by immunoSEQ multiplex PCR. The data contain 99,000 or so clones, approximately 80% of them singletons. The sample comprised PBMCs. Receptors were obtained from a male donor in good health and CMV-seronegative.

The V call is TRBV7-9, the J call TRBJ2-1, with 9 bases identical to TRBD2. With V trimmed by 5 bases and J by 10 bases, 6 bases remained unmatched. The V gene's germline CDR1 is SEHNR and CDR2 FQNEAQ (reference sequence). CDR3 size: 13 residues. CDR3 nucleotides: TGTGCCAGCAGCACAAGCGGGAGGCTCGAGCAGTTCTTC. Its protein product is CASSTSGRLEQFF.

V usage is TRBV2 and J usage is TRBJ2-7, with 10 bases matching TRBD2. Germline lookup yields CDR1 SNHLY and CDR2 FYNNEI. Trimming at V came to 7 bases and at J to 5 bases, leaving 5 bases not matched to a gene. This CDR3 has 13 amino acids. The CDR3 coding sequence is TGTGCCAGCAACCCTAGCGGGAGCCACGAGCAGTACTTC. Its translation: CASNPSGSHEQYF.

The chain joins TRBV7-3 to TRBJ2-1; 7 bases are a match to TRBD2. CDR1 and CDR2 from the germline V gene are SGHTA and FQGTGA. V was pared by 5 bases and J by 2 bases, with 6 bases of the junction left unmatched. This CDR3 contains 15 residues. CDR3 nucleotides: TGTGCCAGCAGCCCCACTAGCGCTACCTACAATGAGCAGTTCTTC. Translating it yields CASSPTSATYNEQFF. Full variable domain (rest looked up from reference TRBV7-3 and TRBJ2-1): GAGVSQTPSNKVTEKGKYVELRCDPISGHTALYWYRQSLGQGPEFLIYFQGTGAADDSGLPNDRFFAVRPEGSVSTLKIQRTERGDSAVYLCASSPTSATYNEQFFGPGTRLTVL.

This clone has just a few counts. The chain joins TRBV18 to TRBJ2-7; a weak D match, TRBD1 (5 bases). V lost 3 bases to trimming and J lost 2 bases, with 20 bases between them. In germline, CDR1 is KGHSH, CDR2 LQKENI. The CDR3 consists of 17 residues. The CDR3 DNA sequence: TGTGCCAGCTCACCGCCACTTAGGGGTCCTACCACCTACGAGCAGTACTTC. Translation: CASSPPLRGPTTYEQYF.

This clone was detected only once. This chain joins TRBV5-1 and TRBJ2-5; 15 bases are shared with TRBD2. Germline CDR1 is SGHRS and CDR2 is YFSETQ. Trimming took 4 bases from V and 5 from J; bases not matched to a gene: 6. The CDR3 is made up of 16 amino acids. Here the CDR3 reads CASSRTGTSGRETQYF. The CDR3 DNA follows: TGCGCCAGCAGCCGGACCGGGACTAGCGGGAGGGAGACCCAGTACTTC.

This rearrangement joins TRBV7-6 to TRBJ2-3; 9 nucleotides align to TRBD2. After removal of 2 bases from V and 2 bases from J, the junction contained 8 bases not matched to a gene. This CDR3 is 17 amino acids long. Germline assignment: CDR1 SGHVS and CDR2 FNYEAQ. CDR3 loop: CASSLSPLAGDTDTQYF. Here the CDR3 DNA reads TGTGCCAGCAGCTTATCCCCACTAGCGGGTGACACAGATACGCAGTATTTT.

The V call is TRBV11-2, the J call TRBJ1-5; TRBD1 is a possible D gene (5 bases). The V gene's germline CDR1 is SGHAT and CDR2 FQNNGV. The CDR3 consists of 15 residues. V was trimmed by 1 base and J by 6 bases, leaving 13 bases between them. CDR3 protein: CASSLGFAGLQPQHF. In DNA form, the CDR3 reads TGTGCCAGCAGCTTAGGTTTTGCAGGGCTTCAGCCCCAGCATTTT.

The gene calls are TRBV19 and TRBJ1-3; TRBD1 is a possible D gene (5 bases). Germline CDR1 and CDR2: LNHDA and SQIVND (reference sequence). The CDR3 runs to 14 residues. V gave up 8 bases and J gave up 2 bases, with 13 bases separating them. CDR3 amino acids: CASFQQGTGNTIYF. The CDR3 DNA sequence: TGTGCCAGTTTTCAGCAGGGCACTGGAAACACCATATATTTT.

Comment on this clone: The sample contains more than one DNA sequence encoding this CDR3. V and J are TRBV5-1 and TRBJ1-3, with D perhaps matching TRBD1 (5 bases). CDR1 SGHRS and CDR2 YFSETQ come from the germline V gene. This CDR3 contains 14 residues. V lost 0 bases, J lost 2 bases, and 6 bases lay in between. The CDR3 DNA reads TGCGCCAGCAGCTTGGCAGGGACTGGAAACACCATATATTTT. Its protein is CASSLAGTGNTIYF.

V and J are TRBV2 and TRBJ2-7; possible D gene TRBD1, 6 bases. CDR1 and CDR2 (germline): SNHLY, FYNNEI. Trimming removed 11 bases at V and 5 bases at J, with 13 bases between. The CDR3 covers 11 residues. CDR3 nucleotides: TGTGCCGCAGGGGTTTTGGACGAGCAGTACTTC. Protein sequence: CAAGVLDEQYF.

This chain links TRBV14 with TRBJ2-7; TRBD2 is a possible D gene (6 bases). Germline CDR1 and CDR2: SGHDN and FVKESK. Trimming cost V 8 bases and J 3 bases, with 17 bases left between them. CDR3 length: 14 amino acids. The CDR3: CASGPGTHLYEQYF. DNA for the CDR3: TGTGCCAGCGGTCCCGGGACTCACCTCTACGAGCAGTACTTC. Looking up the rest from reference TRBV14 and TRBJ2-7 gives the full variable domain: EAGVTQFPSHSVIEKGQTVTLRCDPISGHDNLYWYRRVMGKEIKFLLHFVKESKQDESGMPNNRFLAERTGGTYSTLKVQPAELEDSGVYFCASGPGTHLYEQYFGPGTRLTVT.

In its sample, this clone is medium-sized. V is TRBV6-5 and J is TRBJ1-2; 9 bases align to TRBD1. This CDR3 spans 15 amino acids. The J segment lost 0 bases and the V segment lost 5 bases, leaving 4 bases of the junction unmatched. Germline CDR1 is MNHEY and CDR2 is SVGAGI. Here the CDR3 reads CASSARTGANYGYTF. In DNA, the CDR3 is TGTGCCAGCAGTGCCCGGACAGGGGCTAACTATGGCTACACCTTC.

This chain links TRBV14 with TRBJ2-3; TRBD2 is a possible D gene (8 bases). CDR3 length: 19 residues. V lost 3 bases and J 3 bases, leaving 25 bases between the germline ends. Germline V gene data show CDR1 as SGHDN and CDR2 as FVKESK. The CDR3 is CASSHPQGEAGVRTDTQYF. The CDR3 DNA reads as TGTGCCAGCAGCCACCCCCAGGGGGAAGCGGGAGTTCGGACAGATACGCAGTATTTT. Full variable domain (missing parts from reference TRBV14 and TRBJ2-3): EAGVTQFPSHSVIEKGQTVTLRCDPISGHDNLYWYRRVMGKEIKFLLHFVKESKQDESGMPNNRFLAERTGGTYSTLKVQPAELEDSGVYFCASSHPQGEAGVRTDTQYFGPGTRLTVL.

The genes are TRBV5-4 and TRBJ2-7; 8 bases are shared with TRBD2. Per the germline V gene, CDR1 is SGHNT and CDR2 is YYREEE (reference sequence). The J segment lost 0 bases and the V segment lost 4 bases, leaving 9 bases of the junction unmatched. The CDR3 runs 16 residues. The CDR3 loop is CASSRGGVTSSYEQYF. The CDR3 DNA reads as TGTGCCAGCAGCCGGGGGGGGGTTACGAGCTCCTACGAGCAGTACTTC.

The chain couples TRBV2 to TRBJ2-5; D is unresolved. Trimming took 3 bases from V and 5 from J, leaving 4 bases between them. CDR1 is SNHLY and CDR2 is FYNNEI in the germline V gene. CDR3 length: 11 residues. The CDR3, as DNA: TGTGCCAGCAGTGACAGGGAGACCCAGTACTTC. This sequence encodes CASSDRETQYF.

The chain carries TRBV6-1 and TRBJ2-3, with 11 bases identical to TRBD1. The CDR3 has 15 amino acids. The V gene's germline CDR1 is MNHNS and CDR2 SASEGT. V shed 3 bases and J 7 bases; nucleotides not matched to a gene: 6. As DNA, the CDR3 is TGTGCCAGCAGTGATTGGGACAGGGGGAAATATACGCAGTATTTT. The encoded protein is CASSDWDRGKYTQYF.

CDR3 bases: TGTGCCAGCTCACCCACACAGGGGTACAATGAGCAGTTCTTC. Translated: CASSPTQGYNEQFF. The rearrangement links TRBV18 to TRBJ2-1; 7 nucleotides line up with TRBD1. The V gene end was trimmed by 3 bases and the J gene end by 4 bases; junction bases not matched to a gene: 3. Germline lookup yields CDR1 KGHSH and CDR2 LQKENI. This CDR3 is built from 14 residues.

The V gene is TRBV10-3, the J gene TRBJ2-7; 7 bases match TRBD1. Germline V gene data show CDR1 as ENHRY and CDR2 as SYGVKD. The CDR3 totals 15 residues. The ends lost 2 bases at V and 0 bases at J; junction bases unmatched: 4. Written as DNA, the CDR3 is TGTGCCATCAGTGAGACAGGGGCCGTCTCCTACGAGCAGTACTTC. Encoded protein: CAISETGAVSYEQYF.

This clone was detected a few times. The genes are TRBV6-5 and TRBJ1-1; D is uncertain. Germline V gene sequence: CDR1 MNHEY, CDR2 SVGAGI. Trimming stripped 2 bases from V and 5 bases from J, with 9 bases between. The CDR3 has 13 amino acids. CDR3 loop: CASSYAGWTEAFF. The CDR3 DNA reads as TGTGCCAGCAGTTACGCGGGGTGGACTGAAGCTTTCTTT.

The V call is TRBV4-3, the J call TRBJ1-1, with 7 bases matching TRBD1. This CDR3 has 13 residues. With 6 bases clipped from V and 2 bases from J, the junction kept 3 bases outside the gene matches. Germline-derived CDR1 and CDR2 are LGHNA and YSLEER. CDR3 nucleotide sequence: TGCGCCAGCAGTCGACAGGGTAACACTGAAGCTTTCTTT. Translation: CASSRQGNTEAFF.

This chain uses TRBV7-2 with TRBJ1-2; TRBD1 matches at 9 bases. The CDR3 has 15 residues. V trimming: 0 bases; J trimming: 7 bases; junction bases outside the gene matches: 6. Germline lookup yields CDR1 SGHTA and CDR2 FQGNSA. This chain's CDR3 is CASSLALQGAGGYTF. CDR3 DNA: TGTGCCAGCAGCTTAGCCCTACAGGGGGCGGGTGGCTACACCTTC.

The chain employs TRBV2 and TRBJ2-7; 8 positions agree with TRBD2. The length of the CDR3 is 14 residues. Germline loops: CDR1 SNHLY, CDR2 FYNNEI. Germline trimming cut 7 bases from V and 3 bases from J; bases unmatched to any gene: 8. In DNA form, the CDR3 reads TGTGCCAGCATTAAGACTAGCGCAAGCTACGAGCAGTACTTC. Protein product: CASIKTSASYEQYF.

The rearrangement uses TRBV5-4 and TRBJ2-6; maybe TRBD2 (6 bases). The ends were cut back, 4 bases at V and 0 bases at J, with 8 bases in the middle. The germline CDR1 and CDR2 sequences are SGHNT and YYREEE (reference sequence). The length of the CDR3 is 15 residues. The CDR3 DNA follows: TGTGCCAGCAGCAAGGGAGGCTCTGGGGCCAACGTCCTGACTTTC. Translating gives CASSKGGSGANVLTF.